Only a few counts were recorded for the clone carrying this T cell receptor (beta chain). CDR1 LGHNA and CDR2 YNFKEQ come from the germline V gene. V lost 0 bases and J 8 bases, leaving 4 bases between the germline ends. The CDR3 has 12 amino acids. The sample comes from a study of T cells in Graves' hyperthyroidism and ophthalmopathy. Amplification of TCR beta CDR3 regions used RNA as the template. TCR CDR3 underwent first-round RT-PCR with the HTBI primer set. TCRdb processed the multiplex PCR reads anew with MiXCR; each CDR3 protein has one entry. The sample has roughly 530,000 distinct CDR3 sequences, about 15% seen once.

The chain combines TRBV4-2 with TRBJ1-4; no firm D call. The TCR was taken from a young woman with Graves' ophthalmopathy. The sample taken for sequencing was blood. The CDR3 DNA sequence: TGTGCCAGCAGCCAAGAGTCGGAAAAACTGTTTTTT. Encoded protein: CASSQESEKLFF.